Following are 28 T cell receptor beta chains from one sample sequenced in a study of CD8 T cells in Susac syndrome. RNA was extracted with the RNeasy kit, and a quantity of about 0.5 to 1 ug was reverse transcribed using random hexamers. TCRdb reprocessed the immunoSEQ multiplex PCR reads via MiXCR and lists one record per CDR3 protein. The sample includes 330,000 or so distinct CDR3 sequences, around 85% of them seen just once. Sequenced input: CD8+ T cells from PBMCs. The receptors originated from a human donor with multiple sclerosis.

The rearrangement links TRBV9 to TRBJ1-3, with D hard to call. Trimming shortened V by 4 bases and J by 3 bases, and 8 bases separated the two germline ends. The CDR3 contains 13 residues. CDR1 SGDLS and CDR2 YYNGEE come from the germline V gene. CDR3 coding DNA: TGTGCCAGCAGCTCAGACCTTGGAAACACCATATATTTT. This sequence encodes CASSSDLGNTIYF.

CDR3 protein: CASSGGSASTDTQYF. Written as DNA, the CDR3 is TGTGCCAGCAGCGGGGGGTCGGCAAGCACAGATACGCAGTATTTT. The chain recombines TRBV27 with TRBJ2-3; TRBD2 aligns across 7 bases. CDR3 size: 15 residues. The trim removed 6 bases at V and 0 bases at J, leaving 6 bases unmatched. Germline CDR1 and CDR2: MNHEY and SMNVEV (reference sequence).

V usage is TRBV7-9 and J usage is TRBJ2-2; possible D gene TRBD2, 5 bases. Trimming took 11 bases from V and 2 from J, leaving 15 bases between them. Germline CDR1 reads SEHNR; CDR2 reads FQNEAQ (reference sequence). CDR3 length: 14 residues. CDR3 sequence reads: CALGWERNTGELFF. The CDR3 DNA follows: TGTGCCCTAGGGTGGGAGAGAAACACCGGGGAGCTGTTTTTT.

The chain is built from TRBV4-3 and TRBJ2-7; 8 bases are shared with TRBD2. Germline trimming cut 0 bases from V and 2 bases from J; bases unmatched to any gene: 6. This CDR3 has 16 amino acids. The V gene's germline CDR1 is LGHNA and CDR2 YSLEER. The CDR3 loop reads CASSQEASGPTYEQYF. CDR3 bases: TGCGCCAGCAGCCAAGAAGCTAGCGGGCCGACCTACGAGCAGTACTTC.

This clonotype was recorded only once. V usage is TRBV27 and J usage is TRBJ2-7; D not resolved. V was pared by 6 bases and J by 3 bases, with 9 bases between. Looked up from germline, CDR1 is MNHEY and CDR2 is SMNVEV (reference sequence). CDR3 length equals 12 residues. The CDR3 DNA follows: TGTGCCAGCAGCCGGTTAAACTACGAGCAGTACTTC. Protein sequence: CASSRLNYEQYF.

This clonotype was seen ten or more times. V usage is TRBV7-4 and J usage is TRBJ2-3; either TRBD1 or TRBD2 may supply D (5 bases each). This CDR3 region has 16 residues. CDR1 and CDR2 (germline): SGHVT, SQSDAQ. Trimming left V 1 base short and J 2 bases short, with 13 bases between. The CDR3: CASSLDPGTYTDTQYF. Written as DNA, the CDR3 is TGTGCCAGCAGCTTAGACCCCGGGACCTACACAGATACGCAGTATTTT.

V and J are TRBV28 and TRBJ2-1; D perhaps matches TRBD1 (5 bases). Trimming pared 5 bases from V and 0 bases from J, leaving 23 bases between. CDR3 length: 19 residues. Germline V gene sequence: CDR1 MDHEN, CDR2 SYDVKM. This CDR3 is CASSGARDLAEFSYNEQFF. The CDR3 bases are TGTGCCAGCAGTGGGGCCCGCGACTTGGCGGAATTCTCCTACAATGAGCAGTTCTTC.

The chain couples TRBV4-3 to TRBJ2-7; D might be TRBD1 (6 bases). The CDR3 consists of 14 residues. With 8 bases removed from V and 1 base from J, the gap between germline ends came to 15 bases. The germline gives CDR1 LGHNA, CDR2 YSLEER. The DNA for the CDR3 is TGCGCCAGCGGGGATTCAGGGGTTTCCTACGAGCAGTACTTC. Amino acids: CASGDSGVSYEQYF.

The chain recombines TRBV28 with TRBJ1-2; no definite D call. Per the germline V gene, CDR1 is MDHEN and CDR2 is SYDVKM. Trimming left V 4 bases short and J 5 bases short, with 17 bases between. The CDR3 spans 15 residues. CDR3 sequence (DNA): TGTGCCAGCAGTTCCCCCCGCGGGAGCGTTTATGGCTACACCTTC. It translates to CASSSPRGSVYGYTF.

The genes are TRBV20-1 and TRBJ2-3; D possibly uses TRBD1 or TRBD2 (6 bases each). V shed 3 bases and J shed 0 bases, with 16 bases lying between them. This CDR3 has 16 residues. Germline CDR1 DFQATT, CDR2 SNEGSKA (reference sequence). The DNA for the CDR3 is TGCAGTGCTAGGGGACAACTAGCTCCTAGCACAGATACGCAGTATTTT. Amino acids: CSARGQLAPSTDTQYF.

J is TRBJ2-3 and V is TRBV12-5, with D possibly matching TRBD2 (7 bases). CDR1 and CDR2 from the germline V gene are LGHNT and FRNRAP. CDR3 length: 16 residues. V was trimmed by 1 base and J by 2 bases, leaving 13 bases between them. CDR3 sequence: CASGLGEGTNTDTQYF. In nucleotides, the CDR3 is TGTGCTAGTGGTTTGGGGGAGGGGACAAACACAGATACGCAGTATTTT.

The V gene is TRBV10-3, the J gene TRBJ1-5; TRBD1 agrees at 8 bases. The V gene end was trimmed by 10 bases and the J gene end by 0 bases; junction bases not matched to a gene: 8. Germline V gene sequence: CDR1 ENHRY, CDR2 SYGVKD. This CDR3 contains 15 residues. The CDR3 loop is CASGETGDSNQPQHF. The CDR3, as DNA: TGTGCCAGCGGCGAGACAGGGGATAGCAATCAGCCCCAGCATTTT.

This chain links TRBV4-1 with TRBJ2-7; 7 nucleotides agree with TRBD2. The CDR3 extends over 15 amino acids. The ends lost 6 bases at V and 3 bases at J; junction bases unmatched: 11. Germline CDR1 MGHRA, CDR2 YSYEKL. The CDR3 bases are TGCGCCAGCAGTACTCGAGCGGGGTCATACTACGAGCAGTACTTC. Protein: CASSTRAGSYYEQYF.

This chain uses TRBV5-1 with TRBJ2-7; 8 nucleotides match TRBD1. J was trimmed by 6 bases and V by 2 bases; bases with no gene match: 13. The germline V gene encodes CDR1 SGHRS and CDR2 YFSETQ. CDR3 length: 16 amino acids. Here the CDR3 DNA reads TGCGCCAGCAGCTTATCAATGGGGGACAGGCCCCTCGAGCAGTACTTC. It yields the protein CASSLSMGDRPLEQYF.

This chain joins TRBV20-1 and TRBJ2-7; TRBD1 aligns across 10 bases. CDR1 and CDR2 (germline): DFQATT, SNEGSKA (reference sequence). The CDR3 loop spans 15 amino acids. Trimming at V came to 6 bases and at J to 6 bases, leaving 14 bases not matched to a gene. For the CDR3, the DNA is TGCAGTGCGTTGAGGGACAGGGGTTATATTGGCGAGCAGTACTTC. Its translation: CSALRDRGYIGEQYF.

The genes are TRBV7-9 and TRBJ2-6; TRBD2 is a possible D gene (5 bases). Germline V gene sequence: CDR1 SEHNR, CDR2 FQNEAQ (reference sequence). The CDR3 sequence is 18 residues long. V lost 5 bases, J lost 0 bases, and 17 bases lay in between. The chain's CDR3 is CASSPRLTGNSGANVLTF. CDR3 DNA sequence: TGTGCCAGCAGCCCCCGGTTGACGGGAAACTCTGGGGCCAACGTCCTGACTTTC.

This clonotype was observed once. J is TRBJ2-1 and V is TRBV7-8; perhaps TRBD2 as D (5 bases). Germline V lookup: CDR1 SGHVS, CDR2 FQNEAQ. With 2 bases removed from V and 9 bases from J, the gap between germline ends came to 17 bases. The CDR3 is made up of 15 amino acids. The CDR3 nucleotides read TGTGCCAGCAGCTTATCCCGCGGGTTGTATGTTGAGCAGTTCTTC. Its translation is CASSLSRGLYVEQFF.

This clonotype was seen more than once but under ten times. The chain uses TRBV6-5 and TRBJ1-5; no firm D call. CDR1 MNHEY and CDR2 SVGAGI come from the germline V gene. V was pared by 8 bases and J by 5 bases, with 4 bases between. The length of the CDR3 is 10 residues. The chain's CDR3 is CASGYQPQHF. The CDR3 nucleotides are TGTGCCAGCGGCTATCAGCCCCAGCATTTT.

This chain uses TRBV11-2 with TRBJ2-2, with D tentatively TRBD2 (5 bases). There are 15 residues in the CDR3. Deletions cut 2 bases from V and 3 bases from J, with 10 bases between. Germline V gene data show CDR1 as SGHAT and CDR2 as FQNNGV. The CDR3 spells CASSLRAADTGELFF. CDR3 DNA sequence: TGTGCCAGCAGCTTACGAGCGGCGGACACCGGGGAGCTGTTTTTT. Full variable domain (remainder filled in from reference TRBV11-2 and TRBJ2-2): EAGVAQSPRYKIIEKRQSVAFWCNPISGHATLYWYQQILGQGPKLLIQFQNNGVVDDSQLPKDRFSAERLKGVDSTLKIQPAKLEDSAVYLCASSLRAADTGELFFGEGSRLTVL.

The gene calls are TRBV28 and TRBJ2-2; 11 bases are shared with TRBD2. Losses at the gene ends were 3 bases for V and 6 bases for J; bases not matched to a gene: 6. The V gene's germline CDR1 is MDHEN and CDR2 SYDVKM. This CDR3 comprises 16 residues. The CDR3 is CASSFALAGAPGELFF. CDR3 DNA: TGTGCCAGCAGTTTTGCACTAGCGGGAGCCCCCGGGGAGCTGTTTTTT. The whole variable domain, filled in from reference TRBV28 and TRBJ2-2, reads DVKVTQSSRYLVKRTGEKVFLECVQDMDHENMFWYRQDPGLGLRLIYFSYDVKMKEKGDIPEGYSVSREKKERFSLILESASTNQTSMYLCASSFALAGAPGELFFGEGSRLTVL.

This clonotype has a handful of counts. V usage is TRBV4-3 and J usage is TRBJ1-1, with a tentative D call TRBD1 (5 bases). CDR1 LGHNA and CDR2 YSLEER come from the germline V gene. This CDR3 is built from 15 residues. The V end lost 3 bases, the J end lost 1 base, and 12 bases lay between the germline ends. The CDR3 loop is CASSHPTGGNTEAFF. The CDR3 DNA sequence: TGCGCCAGCAGCCACCCCACGGGGGGGAACACTGAAGCTTTCTTT.

The chain has TRBV6-2 or TRBV6-3 and TRBJ2-1, with no clear D. Per the germline V gene, CDR1 is MNHEY and CDR2 is SVGEGT. Trimming left V 4 bases short and J 8 bases short, with 15 bases between. The CDR3 totals 14 residues. This CDR3 reads CASSSFALRDEQFF. As DNA, the CDR3 is TGTGCCAGCAGTTCTTTCGCCTTACGGGATGAGCAGTTCTTC.

V usage is TRBV30 and J usage is TRBJ2-5; D is uncertain. Germline V gene lookup returns CDR1 GTSNPN and CDR2 SVGIG (reference sequence). The CDR3 loop spans 13 amino acids. Trimming took 4 bases from V and 1 from J, leaving 10 bases between them. CDR3 bases: TGTGCCTGGAATTTGGGCTCCCAAGAGACCCAGTACTTC. As protein: CAWNLGSQETQYF.

This clonotype was seen once. The V call is TRBV10-3, the J call TRBJ2-6; no definite D call. Germline-derived CDR1 and CDR2 are ENHRY and SYGVKD. The CDR3 contains 16 residues. The V end was cut by 11 bases, the J end by 4 bases, with 21 bases between. The CDR3 bases are TGTGCCCCTCCGGTGAGAAATCTTCCCGGGGCCAACGTCCTGACTTTC. This gives the protein CAPPVRNLPGANVLTF.

This clonotype was found once. The chain joins TRBV25-1 to TRBJ2-7; D not certain. Trimming cost V 7 bases and J 5 bases, with 9 bases left between them. Per the germline V gene, CDR1 is MGHDK and CDR2 is SYGVNS. CDR3 size: 11 residues. CDR3 protein: CASTSQNEQYF. The CDR3 DNA is TGTGCCAGCACATCCCAAAACGAGCAGTACTTC.

V usage is TRBV28 and J usage is TRBJ2-7; D is possibly TRBD1 (6 bases). The CDR3 is 16 residues long. The ends were cut back, 6 bases at V and 2 bases at J, with 20 bases in the middle. Per germline, CDR1 MDHEN and CDR2 SYDVKM. The CDR3 is CASSLPWEKGAYEQYF. The CDR3 DNA is TGTGCCAGCAGCTTACCTTGGGAAAAGGGGGCCTACGAGCAGTACTTC.

The rearrangement links TRBV7-3 to TRBJ1-2; unclear D gene. The germline gives CDR1 SGHTA, CDR2 FQGTGA. The CDR3 runs 15 residues. Trimming shortened V by 3 bases and J by 4 bases, and 15 bases separated the two germline ends. In nucleotides, the CDR3 is TGTGCCAGCAGCTTTGGCTTTGGGGATCCCTATGGCTACACCTTC. It encodes CASSFGFGDPYGYTF.

The chain joins TRBV4-3 to TRBJ2-7, with 9 nucleotides matching TRBD1. V trimming: 1 base; J trimming: 0 bases; junction bases outside the gene matches: 4. This CDR3 is 16 amino acids long. Germline V gene data show CDR1 as LGHNA and CDR2 as YSLEER. The CDR3 protein is CASSQGGQGFSYEQYF. CDR3 DNA sequence: TGCGCCAGCAGCCAAGGGGGACAGGGATTCTCCTACGAGCAGTACTTC.